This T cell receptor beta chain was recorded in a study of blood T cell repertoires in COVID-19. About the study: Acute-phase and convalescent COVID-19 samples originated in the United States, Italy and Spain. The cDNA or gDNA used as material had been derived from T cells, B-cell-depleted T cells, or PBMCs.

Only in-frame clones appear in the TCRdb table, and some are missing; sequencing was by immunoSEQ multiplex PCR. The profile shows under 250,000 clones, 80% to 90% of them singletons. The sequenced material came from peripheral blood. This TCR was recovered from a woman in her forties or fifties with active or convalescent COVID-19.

Written as DNA, the CDR3 is TGCGCCAGCAGCTTGCTGTCGGTCTTGGGCTATGAGCAGTTCTTC. It yields the protein CASSLLSVLGYEQFF. The J gene is TRBJ2-1, the V gene TRBV5-1; D is unresolved. Looked up from germline, CDR1 is SGHRS and CDR2 is YFSETQ. V shed 1 base and J shed 8 bases, with 16 bases lying between them. CDR3 length equals 15 residues.